The 15 T cell receptor beta chains below come from one sample, sequenced in a study of blood T cell repertoires in COVID-19. The repertoire was sequenced with immunoSEQ multiplex PCR; TCRdb's copy has only in-frame clones and lacks some. This table holds 200,000 to 300,000 clones, 84% found once. Specimen: peripheral blood. The receptors stem from a man aged 55-75 years with acute or convalescent COVID-19.

J is TRBJ2-3 and V is TRBV27; 7 bases agree with TRBD2. The ends lost 3 bases at V and 12 bases at J; junction bases unmatched: 3. CDR1 MNHEY and CDR2 SMNVEV come from the germline V gene (reference sequence). The CDR3 runs to 11 residues. The CDR3 is CASSFGGIQYF. The CDR3 nucleotides are TGTGCCAGCAGTTTCGGGGGGATCCAGTATTTT.

The gene calls are TRBV12-5 and TRBJ2-1; tentative D call: TRBD2 (6 bases). The germline V gene has CDR1 LGHNT and CDR2 FRNRAP. The length of the CDR3 is 14 residues. The V end lost 5 bases, the J end lost 8 bases, and 16 bases lay between the germline ends. CDR3 residues: CASGGHGWRDEQFF. The DNA for the CDR3 is TGTGCTAGTGGTGGCCACGGGTGGAGGGATGAGCAGTTCTTC.

The J gene is TRBJ1-5, the V gene TRBV6-5; possible D gene TRBD1, 6 bases. The ends were cut back, 0 bases at V and 3 bases at J, with 12 bases in the middle. Germline V gene data show CDR1 as MNHEY and CDR2 as SVGAGI. The CDR3 has 16 residues. CDR3: CASSYSGGGTNQPQHF. CDR3 sequence (DNA): TGTGCCAGCAGTTACTCGGGGGGGGGCACCAATCAGCCCCAGCATTTT.

The chain joins TRBV6-2 or TRBV6-3 to TRBJ2-3; no clear D gene. Per germline, CDR1 MNHEY and CDR2 SVGEGT. This CDR3 is built from 15 residues. The germline V and J ends were trimmed by 0 bases and 8 bases, with 15 bases remaining between them. CDR3 in amino acids: CASSYSSSGSSTQYF. The DNA for the CDR3 is TGTGCCAGCAGTTACTCGAGTTCGGGTAGTAGTACGCAGTATTTT.

This rearrangement joins TRBV18 to TRBJ2-7; 10 bases align to TRBD2. CDR3 length equals 15 residues. V shed 3 bases, J shed 3 bases, and the junction held 5 bases outside the gene matches. CDR1 KGHSH and CDR2 LQKENI come from the germline V gene. Written as DNA, the CDR3 is TGTGCCAGCTCACCTTTGACTAGCGGGTACTACGAGCAGTACTTC. As protein: CASSPLTSGYYEQYF.

The rearrangement uses TRBV2 and TRBJ2-5, with D unresolved. The CDR3 is 12 residues long. The germline V and J ends were trimmed by 4 bases and 4 bases, with 7 bases remaining between them. Per the germline V gene, CDR1 is SNHLY and CDR2 is FYNNEI. The CDR3 region has the DNA TGTGCCAGCAGTGCCCAGTCAGAGACCCAGTACTTC. Protein: CASSAQSETQYF.

The CDR3 loop is CASSATGQETQYF. The CDR3 DNA is TGTGCCAGCAGTGCAACAGGGCAAGAGACCCAGTACTTC. The chain joins TRBV2 to TRBJ2-5; a possible D gene is TRBD1 (6 bases). The CDR3 loop spans 13 amino acids. Trimming cost V 4 bases and J 2 bases, with 8 bases left between them. Germline lookup yields CDR1 SNHLY and CDR2 FYNNEI.

This clone appeared a single time. The chain has TRBV4-3 and TRBJ2-7; 13 bases line up with TRBD2. CDR3 size: 18 residues. Germline assignment: CDR1 LGHNA and CDR2 YSLEER. The V gene end was trimmed by 4 bases and the J gene end by 1 base; junction bases not matched to a gene: 10. Here the CDR3 DNA reads TGCGCCAGCAGCCCAGGGACTAGCGGGGTCTCACTATCCTACGAGCAGTACTTC. Translated, it gives CASSPGTSGVSLSYEQYF.

The rearrangement links TRBV6-2 or TRBV6-3 to TRBJ2-7; a possible D gene is TRBD1 (6 bases). Trimming stripped 2 bases from V and 0 bases from J, with 8 bases between. The CDR3 consists of 14 residues. CDR1 and CDR2 (germline): MNHEY, SVGEGT. CDR3 nucleotide sequence: TGTGCCAGCAGTTACCTCAGGGGCTCCTACGAGCAGTACTTC. Residues: CASSYLRGSYEQYF.

The V call is TRBV7-8, the J call TRBJ2-3; 11 nucleotides match TRBD1. The CDR3 contains 17 residues. Per the germline V gene, CDR1 is SGHVS and CDR2 is FQNEAQ. Losses at the gene ends were 2 bases for V and 4 bases for J; bases not matched to a gene: 8. The CDR3 bases are TGTGCCAGCAGCTTACCCAGGACAGGGGGCTCCGCAGATACGCAGTATTTT. It codes for CASSLPRTGGSADTQYF. Combining the CDR3 with reference TRBV7-8 and TRBJ2-3 gives the whole variable domain GAGVSQSPRYKVAKRGQDVALRCDPISGHVSLFWYQQALGQGPEFLTYFQNEAQLDKSGLPSDRFFAERPEGSVSTLKIQRTQQEDSAVYLCASSLPRTGGSADTQYFGPGTRLTVL.

The genes are TRBV10-3 and TRBJ1-2; no reliable D call. The CDR3 has 12 amino acids. Trimming took 0 bases from V and 4 from J, leaving 3 bases between them. CDR1 and CDR2 from the germline V gene are ENHRY and SYGVKD. The CDR3 DNA reads as TGTGCCATCAGTGAGTCCGGCTATGGCTACACCTTC. Its translation is CAISESGYGYTF.

The rearrangement joins TRBV5-6 to TRBJ1-1; 7 positions match TRBD1. With V trimmed by 2 bases and J by 5 bases, 6 bases remained unmatched. The CDR3 is 14 amino acids. The germline V gene encodes CDR1 SGHDT and CDR2 YYEEEE. The CDR3 spells CASSFLTGWTEAFF. The CDR3 DNA sequence: TGTGCCAGCAGCTTCTTGACAGGGTGGACTGAAGCTTTCTTT. The full variable domain, its missing parts supplied by reference TRBV5-6 and TRBJ1-1, is DAGVTQSPTHLIKTRGQQVTLRCSPKSGHDTVSWYQQALGQGPQFIFQYYEEEERQRGNFPDRFSGHQFPNYSSELNVNALLLGDSALYLCASSFLTGWTEAFFGQGTRLTVV.

The rearrangement joins TRBV4-3 to TRBJ2-3; TRBD2 aligns across 8 bases. Trimming cost V 1 base and J 4 bases; bases outside gene matches: 7. The CDR3 contains 16 residues. CDR1 is LGHNA and CDR2 is YSLEER in the germline V gene. The CDR3 nucleotides are TGCGCCAGCAGCCAAGCGGGGGGACTAGTCTCAGATACGCAGTATTTT. Translation gives CASSQAGGLVSDTQYF.

The CDR3 here is CASSVSSGTDTQYF. CDR3 DNA: TGTGCCAGCAGCGTGTCTAGCGGCACAGATACGCAGTATTTT. This chain uses TRBV9 with TRBJ2-3; the D gene is possibly TRBD2 (6 bases). CDR1 and CDR2 (germline): SGDLS, YYNGEE. The V end was cut by 2 bases, the J end by 1 base, with 8 bases between. This CDR3 has 14 residues.

The V and J genes are TRBV6-5 and TRBJ2-7, with 7 bases that match TRBD1. The CDR3 covers 14 residues. From germline, CDR1 is MNHEY and CDR2 SVGAGI. With V trimmed by 5 bases and J by 0 bases, 4 bases remained unmatched. CDR3: CASSPRGLSYEQYF. The CDR3 DNA is TGTGCCAGCAGTCCTAGGGGGCTCTCCTACGAGCAGTACTTC.